This T cell receptor beta chain was identified in a study of blood T cell repertoires in COVID-19. Overall study: The samples span acute and convalescent COVID-19 from the United States, Italy and Spain.

Per the authors' pipeline: Estimates of nucleated cell counts were drawn from the amplification of reference gene primers. The repertoire was sequenced with immunoSEQ multiplex PCR; TCRdb's copy has only in-frame clones and lacks some. V and J calls plus clone size are reproduced from that table; the DNA served to infer D and trimming. Among a few hundred thousand clones listed, around 84% were seen once. This CDR3 contains 13 residues. V was clipped by 3 bases and J by 6 bases, with 11 bases between them. Per the germline V gene, CDR1 is LGHNT and CDR2 is FRNRAP. Input material: peripheral blood. The clonotype was recovered from a young woman with acute or convalescent COVID-19. The chain recombines TRBV12-5 with TRBJ1-2, with unresolved D. CDR3 residues: CASGFPTGDGYTF. Written as DNA, the CDR3 is TGTGCTAGTGGTTTCCCGACGGGAGATGGCTACACCTTC.